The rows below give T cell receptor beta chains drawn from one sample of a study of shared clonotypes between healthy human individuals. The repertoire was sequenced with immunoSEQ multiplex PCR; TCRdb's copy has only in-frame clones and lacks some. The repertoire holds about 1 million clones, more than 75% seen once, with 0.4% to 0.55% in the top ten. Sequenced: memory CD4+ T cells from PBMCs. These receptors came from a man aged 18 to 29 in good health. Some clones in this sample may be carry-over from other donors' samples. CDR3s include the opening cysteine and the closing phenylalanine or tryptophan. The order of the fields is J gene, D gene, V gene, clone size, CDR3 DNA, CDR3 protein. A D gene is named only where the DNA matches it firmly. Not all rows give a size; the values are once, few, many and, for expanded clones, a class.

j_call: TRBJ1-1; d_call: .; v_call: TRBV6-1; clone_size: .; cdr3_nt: TGTGCCAGCAGTGAACAGGGCCGGAACACTGAAGCTTTCTTT; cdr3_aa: CASSEQGRNTEAFF
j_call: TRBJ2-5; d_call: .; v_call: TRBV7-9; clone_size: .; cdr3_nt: TGTGCCAGCATGGGGCGTTTGGAGACCCAGTACTTC; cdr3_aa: CASMGRLETQYF
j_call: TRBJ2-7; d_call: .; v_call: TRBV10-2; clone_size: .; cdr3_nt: TGCGCCAGCAGCGAGACCGTGAATCTTCGCTACGAGCAGTACTTC; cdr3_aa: CASSETVNLRYEQYF
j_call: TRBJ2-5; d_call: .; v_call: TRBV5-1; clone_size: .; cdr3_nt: TGCGCCAGCAGCTTGGAGAGCCAAGAGACCCAGTACTTC; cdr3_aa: CASSLESQETQYF
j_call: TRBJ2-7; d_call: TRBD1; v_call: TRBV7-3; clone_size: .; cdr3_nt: TGTGCCAGCAGCTTGGGACAGGGCAACGAGCAGTACTTC; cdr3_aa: CASSLGQGNEQYF
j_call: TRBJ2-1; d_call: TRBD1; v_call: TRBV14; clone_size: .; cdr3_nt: TGTGCCAGCAGCCAAGCCCCGGACAGGGTGTCCTACAATGAGCAGTTCTTC; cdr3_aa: CASSQAPDRVSYNEQFF
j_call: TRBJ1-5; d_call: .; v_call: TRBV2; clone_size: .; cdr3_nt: TGTGCCAGCAGTGTCGGGTCGTATCAGCCCCAGCATTTT; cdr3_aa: CASSVGSYQPQHF
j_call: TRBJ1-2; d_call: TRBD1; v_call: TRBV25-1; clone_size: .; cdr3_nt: TGTGCCAGCAGTAGAATCGGGACAGGGGGCTCGTATGGCTACACCTTC; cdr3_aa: CASSRIGTGGSYGYTF
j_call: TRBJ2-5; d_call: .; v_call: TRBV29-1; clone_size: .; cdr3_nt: TGCAGCCTGACTGGGGGCTGGGAGACCCAGTACTTC; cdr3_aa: CSLTGGWETQYF
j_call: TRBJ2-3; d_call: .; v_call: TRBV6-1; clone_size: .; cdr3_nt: TGTGCCAGCAGTACGGGGACGAACCCCACAGATACGCAGTATTTT; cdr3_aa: CASSTGTNPTDTQYF
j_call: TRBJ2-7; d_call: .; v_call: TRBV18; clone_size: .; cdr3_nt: TGTGCCAGCTCACCAGACAGAGGGACCTACGAGCAGTACTTC; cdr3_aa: CASSPDRGTYEQYF
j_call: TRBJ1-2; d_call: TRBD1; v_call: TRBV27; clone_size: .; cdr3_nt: TGTGCCAGCAGTCTAGGACAGGGACGCTATGGCTACACCTTC; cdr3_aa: CASSLGQGRYGYTF
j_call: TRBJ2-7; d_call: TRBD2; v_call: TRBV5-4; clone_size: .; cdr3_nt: TGTGCCAGCCGCCCCGGGGCGCGGGAGAGTTCCGAGCAGTACTTC; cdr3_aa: CASRPGARESSEQYF
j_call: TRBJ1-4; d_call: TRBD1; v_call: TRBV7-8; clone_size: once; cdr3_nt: TGTGCCAGCAGCCAGAAGACAGGGGGCGCAGATAATGAAAAACTGTTTTTT; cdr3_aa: CASSQKTGGADNEKLFF
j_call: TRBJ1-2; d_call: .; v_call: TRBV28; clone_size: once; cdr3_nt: TGTGCCAGTCTTAGGGACGGTTCCTATGGCTACACCTTC; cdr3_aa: CASLRDGSYGYTF
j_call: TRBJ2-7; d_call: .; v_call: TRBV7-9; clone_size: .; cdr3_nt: TGTGCCAGCAGCTCGGGGGACGAGCAGTACTTC; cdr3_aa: CASSSGDEQYF
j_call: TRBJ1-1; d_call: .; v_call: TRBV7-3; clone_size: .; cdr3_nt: TGTGCCAGCAGCTACGACGGCACTGAAGCTTTCTTT; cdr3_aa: CASSYDGTEAFF
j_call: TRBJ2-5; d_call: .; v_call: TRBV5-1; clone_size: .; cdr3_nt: TGCGCCAGCAGCTTGGGGGGCCAAGAGACCCAGTACTTC; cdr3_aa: CASSLGGQETQYF
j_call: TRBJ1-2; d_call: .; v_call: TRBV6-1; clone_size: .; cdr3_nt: TGTGCCAGCACCCCGAAGGGGGACGGGCGTTATGGCTACACCTTC; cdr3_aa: CASTPKGDGRYGYTF
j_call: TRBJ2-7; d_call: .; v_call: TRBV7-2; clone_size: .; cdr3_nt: TGTGCCAGCAGCCGGAACCCGGGTTACGAGCAGTACTTC; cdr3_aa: CASSRNPGYEQYF
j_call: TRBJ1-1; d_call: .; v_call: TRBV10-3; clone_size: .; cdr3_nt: TGTGCCATCAGTGAGTCGACGGAACCGAACACTGAAGCTTTCTTT; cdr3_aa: CAISESTEPNTEAFF
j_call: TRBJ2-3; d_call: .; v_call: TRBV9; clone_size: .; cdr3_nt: TGTGCCAGCAGCGTAGCTCAAGTGAGCACAGATACGCAGTATTTT; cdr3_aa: CASSVAQVSTDTQYF
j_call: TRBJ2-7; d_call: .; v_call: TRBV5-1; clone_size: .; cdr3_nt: TGCGCCAGCAGCTTGGCCCCCGAAGGACAAGGCGAGCAGTACTTC; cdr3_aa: CASSLAPEGQGEQYF
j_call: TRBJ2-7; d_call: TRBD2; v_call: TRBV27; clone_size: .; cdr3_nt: TGTGCCAGCAGTTCCTCATTTAGGACTAGCCCAAAACCCCACTACGAGCAGTACTTC; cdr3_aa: CASSSSFRTSPKPHYEQYF